This entry lists 26 T cell receptor beta chains sequenced from one sample in a study of T cell responses to AZD1222 COVID-19 vaccine. Measured with immunoSEQ multiplex PCR; TCRdb has only the in-frame clones, and not every one. Here the sample spans about 92,000 clones, 88% being singletons. The sequencing used peripheral blood, collected on day 0 of AZD1222 vaccination. These receptors were taken from an adult in good health.

The V call is TRBV9, the J call TRBJ1-1, with a possible D match to TRBD1 (5 bases). V was pared by 2 bases and J by 2 bases, with 7 bases between. Per the germline V gene, CDR1 is SGDLS and CDR2 is YYNGEE. This CDR3 region has 13 residues. This CDR3 reads CASSVQGNTEAFF. In DNA, the CDR3 is TGTGCCAGCAGCGTGCAGGGCAACACTGAAGCTTTCTTT.

The table lists this clone with a count of one. This chain joins TRBV3-1 (or the pseudogene TRBV3-2) and TRBJ1-2, with 9 bases lining up with TRBD1. The ends lost 0 bases at V and 8 bases at J; junction bases unmatched: 1. The CDR3 spans 13 residues. In germline, CDR1 is LGHDT, CDR2 YNNKEL (reference sequence). The CDR3 region has the DNA TGTGCCAGCAGCCAAGAAGACAGGGGGGGCTACACCTTC. Translating gives CASSQEDRGGYTF.

The rearrangement uses TRBV5-1 and TRBJ1-2, with D possibly being TRBD1 (5 bases). The CDR3 has 18 amino acids. V shed 4 bases and J shed 5 bases, with 27 bases lying between them. Germline values: CDR1 SGHRS, CDR2 YFSETQ. Written as DNA, the CDR3 is TGCGCCAGCAGCCCCAGTGCGGGACGAGCCACTATAGATTATGGCTACACCTTC. It yields the protein CASSPSAGRATIDYGYTF.

The rearrangement uses TRBV29-1 and TRBJ2-3; 13 bases are shared with TRBD2. This CDR3 is 18 amino acids long. Germline V gene sequence: CDR1 SQVTM, CDR2 ANQGSEA. J gave up 5 bases and V 4 bases, and 15 bases lay outside the gene matches. CDR3 bases: TGCAGCGTTGGCGTTAGGGGGGGGAGACTAGCGGGAGGAGATACGCAGTATTTT. Protein sequence: CSVGVRGGRLAGGDTQYF.

The chain carries TRBV15 and TRBJ1-4; D remains unclear. CDR3 length equals 14 residues. The germline V gene encodes CDR1 LNHNV and CDR2 YYDKDF (reference sequence). Deletions cut 6 bases from V and 7 bases from J, with 15 bases between. The CDR3, as DNA: TGTGCCACCAGTTCGGCGGTCGAAGGTGAAAAACTGTTTTTT. Its protein is CATSSAVEGEKLFF.

The CDR3 bases are TGTGCCAGCTCACCGGCGGGGGGGAACACTGAAGCTTTCTTT. Protein sequence: CASSPAGGNTEAFF. The J gene is TRBJ1-1, the V gene TRBV18, with D possibly matching TRBD1 (5 bases). Per the germline V gene, CDR1 is KGHSH and CDR2 is LQKENI. V dropped 3 bases and J dropped 1 base, with 9 bases sitting between them. This CDR3 has 14 amino acids.

The V and J genes are TRBV6-1 and TRBJ2-7, with 8 positions matching TRBD1. CDR3 length: 18 amino acids. Germline trimming cut 1 base from V and 9 bases from J; bases unmatched to any gene: 20. Germline V gene lookup returns CDR1 MNHNS and CDR2 SASEGT. The CDR3 bases are TGTGCCAGCAGTGAAGATTTAATATGGGGGACAGGTTTTGGGGTGCAGTACTTC. Translation: CASSEDLIWGTGFGVQYF.

The chain employs TRBV7-9 and TRBJ2-1, with 7 bases that match TRBD2. The CDR3 has 12 amino acids. With 5 bases clipped from V and 8 bases from J, the junction kept 3 bases outside the gene matches. Germline V gene lookup returns CDR1 SEHNR and CDR2 FQNEAQ (reference sequence). This CDR3 reads CASSMTSYEQFF. The CDR3 DNA is TGTGCCAGCAGCATGACTAGCTATGAGCAGTTCTTC.

The J gene is TRBJ1-4, the V gene TRBV5-1; unclear D gene. The CDR3 loop spans 14 amino acids. Germline V lookup: CDR1 SGHRS, CDR2 YFSETQ. V was cut by 0 bases and J by 8 bases, with 11 bases left in between. CDR3 in amino acids: CASSLGGPKEKLFF. The CDR3 DNA is TGCGCCAGCAGCTTGGGAGGACCGAAGGAAAAACTGTTTTTT.

This chain links TRBV2 with TRBJ2-3; 10 bases agree with TRBD2. This CDR3 spans 15 amino acids. Losses at the gene ends were 5 bases for V and 7 bases for J; bases not matched to a gene: 9. Germline values: CDR1 SNHLY, CDR2 FYNNEI. The CDR3 nucleotides read TGTGCCAGCAGTCTGAAGCGGGAGGGCCGATATACGCAGTATTTT. Its translation: CASSLKREGRYTQYF.

V is TRBV7-2 and J is TRBJ1-3; 7 nucleotides align to TRBD1. This CDR3 has 19 residues. Trimming cost V 6 bases and J 4 bases; bases outside gene matches: 21. The germline V gene encodes CDR1 SGHTA and CDR2 FQGNSA. The CDR3 nucleotides read TGTGCCAGCAGGCGCGATAGCCGGGACAGCTTTTTCCTCGGAAACACCATATATTTT. It is translated as CASRRDSRDSFFLGNTIYF. The full variable domain, its missing parts supplied by reference TRBV7-2 and TRBJ1-3, is GAGVSQSPSNKVTEKGKDVELRCDPISGHTALYWYRQSLGQGLEFLIYFQGNSAPDKSGLPSDRFSAERTGGSVSTLTIQRTQQEDSAVYLCASRRDSRDSFFLGNTIYFGEGSWLTVV.

The chain carries TRBV5-5 and TRBJ2-1, with 12 bases identical to TRBD2. Trimming cost V 3 bases and J 4 bases; bases outside gene matches: 11. The CDR3 has 18 amino acids. Germline CDR1 and CDR2: SGHKS and YYEKEE (reference sequence). The CDR3 DNA reads TGTGCCAGCAGCTCACTACCTAGCGGGAGGGCCCAATACAATGAGCAGTTCTTC. Its protein is CASSSLPSGRAQYNEQFF.

This chain joins TRBV4-1 and TRBJ1-2; D gene uncertain. V dropped 1 base and J dropped 6 bases, with 12 bases sitting between them. This CDR3 region has 14 residues. Germline CDR1 reads MGHRA; CDR2 reads YSYEKL. The CDR3 region is CASSQVIPVHGYTF. The CDR3 coding sequence is TGCGCCAGCAGCCAAGTGATTCCGGTCCATGGCTACACCTTC.

This rearrangement joins TRBV13 to TRBJ1-4, with no clear D. V lost 2 bases and J 0 bases, leaving 10 bases between the germline ends. Germline CDR1 is PRHDT and CDR2 is FYEKMQ (reference sequence). The CDR3 covers 16 residues. For the CDR3, the DNA is TGTGCCAGCAGCTTAAAATCAGCGACAACTAATGAAAAACTGTTTTTT. It yields the protein CASSLKSATTNEKLFF.

This chain joins TRBV7-9 and TRBJ2-7; 13 nucleotides align to TRBD2. Per germline, CDR1 SEHNR and CDR2 FQNEAQ (reference sequence). The CDR3 sequence is 16 residues long. The V and J ends lost 5 bases and 5 bases, in that order; junction bases with no gene match: 9. Written as DNA, the CDR3 is TGTGCCAGCAGCACTAGGACTAGCGGGAGTATCCACGAGCAGTACTTC. The encoded protein is CASSTRTSGSIHEQYF.

The V call is TRBV7-9, the J call TRBJ2-1; D is possibly TRBD2 (5 bases). Trimming pared 2 bases from V and 0 bases from J, leaving 11 bases between. CDR1 is SEHNR and CDR2 is FQNEAQ in the germline V gene (reference sequence). This CDR3 comprises 16 residues. The CDR3 spells CASSLWTGSSYNEQFF. CDR3 in DNA: TGTGCCAGCAGCTTATGGACGGGGAGCTCCTACAATGAGCAGTTCTTC.

The chain is built from TRBV6-6 and TRBJ1-4; the D is unclear. This CDR3 is built from 15 residues. Germline CDR1 is MNHNY and CDR2 is SVGAGI (reference sequence). The ends were cut back, 0 bases at V and 8 bases at J, with 13 bases in the middle. The CDR3 spells CASSYSGGNREKLFF. The CDR3 DNA sequence: TGTGCCAGCAGTTACTCGGGAGGAAATCGCGAAAAACTGTTTTTT.

V and J are TRBV12-3 or TRBV12-4 and TRBJ1-1; 8 bases agree with TRBD1. J was trimmed by 8 bases and V by 4 bases; bases with no gene match: 3. There are 12 residues in the CDR3. The CDR3: CASSSRQGEAFF. In DNA, the CDR3 is TGTGCCAGCAGTTCTCGACAGGGGGAAGCTTTCTTT.

The chain recombines TRBV7-9 with TRBJ1-2, with a possible D match to TRBD1 (6 bases). Trimming shortened V by 3 bases and J by 0 bases, and 11 bases separated the two germline ends. This CDR3 has 15 residues. Per the germline V gene, CDR1 is SEHNR and CDR2 is FQNEAQ (reference sequence). CDR3 region: CASSLQGSANYGYTF. The CDR3 DNA follows: TGTGCCAGCAGCTTGCAGGGGTCAGCTAACTATGGCTACACCTTC.

V is TRBV10-1 and J is TRBJ2-4; 7 bases agree with TRBD2. V was pared by 8 bases and J by 2 bases, with 12 bases of the junction left unmatched. Germline V gives CDR1 WNHNN, CDR2 SYGVQD (reference sequence). This CDR3 is 16 amino acids long. The CDR3 nucleotides read TGCGCCAGCCGACCAGTTGGGGGGGATTCCAAAAACATTCAGTACTTC. Its translation is CASRPVGGDSKNIQYF.

As concerns this clone: The same CDR3 arises from other DNA sequences in this sample as well. V usage is TRBV7-3 and J usage is TRBJ2-2, with unresolved D. CDR3 length: 14 amino acids. Per germline, CDR1 SGHTA and CDR2 FQGTGA. The V and J ends lost 2 bases and 2 bases respectively, with 6 bases between them. The CDR3 nucleotides are TGTGCCAGCAGCTTATTGCGCAACACCGGGGAGCTGTTTTTT. Its protein product is CASSLLRNTGELFF.

This chain links TRBV27 with TRBJ2-1; D remains ambiguous. Per germline, CDR1 MNHEY and CDR2 SMNVEV (reference sequence). The CDR3 consists of 12 residues. V was trimmed by 3 bases and J by 2 bases, leaving 2 bases between them. The CDR3 sequence: CASSLTYNEQFF. CDR3 DNA sequence: TGTGCCAGCAGTTTGACCTACAATGAGCAGTTCTTC.

This clone was detected only a few times. V and J are TRBV28 and TRBJ2-7; 9 bases map to TRBD2. The V gene's germline CDR1 is MDHEN and CDR2 SYDVKM. CDR3 length equals 17 residues. The junction had 18 bases not matched to a gene; V was cut back by 5 bases and J by 7 bases. The CDR3 nucleotides are TGTGCCAGCAGTAACAAAGGACTAGCGAAGCTTTTGGGAGAGCAGTACTTC. Its translation is CASSNKGLAKLLGEQYF. Supplemented by reference TRBV28 and TRBJ2-7, the full variable domain reads DVKVTQSSRYLVKRTGEKVFLECVQDMDHENMFWYRQDPGLGLRLIYFSYDVKMKEKGDIPEGYSVSREKKERFSLILESASTNQTSMYLCASSNKGLAKLLGEQYFGPGTRLTVT.

The chain couples TRBV19 to TRBJ1-1, with D unresolved. V was clipped by 4 bases and J by 7 bases, with 10 bases between them. This CDR3 comprises 12 residues. Germline V gives CDR1 LNHDA, CDR2 SQIVND (reference sequence). CDR3 sequence (DNA): TGTGCCAGTAGTACCCTCGACGGTGAAGCTTTCTTT. It encodes CASSTLDGEAFF.

This clone came up once. The genes are TRBV7-9 and TRBJ2-1; 8 nucleotides agree with TRBD2. Germline V gene data show CDR1 as SEHNR and CDR2 as FQNEAQ (reference sequence). The V and J ends lost 4 bases and 7 bases, in that order; junction bases with no gene match: 12. CDR3 length: 16 amino acids. CDR3 in amino acids: CASSSPLAGGWNEQFF. The CDR3 region has the DNA TGTGCCAGCAGCTCCCCCCTCGCGGGAGGTTGGAATGAGCAGTTCTTC.

This clone was seen once. The chain uses TRBV5-6 and TRBJ2-5; D is possibly TRBD1 or TRBD2 (6 bases each). The germline V and J ends were trimmed by 5 bases and 5 bases, with 13 bases remaining between them. This CDR3 has 13 residues. Germline CDR1 is SGHDT and CDR2 is YYEEEE. The CDR3 nucleotides are TGTGCCAGCAGTTACGGGGGCCGGGAGACCCAGTACTTC. This translates into CASSYGGRETQYF.